These T cell receptor beta chains were read from a single sample in a study of blood T cell repertoires in COVID-19. Assay used: immunoSEQ multiplex PCR; TCRdb lists only in-frame clones, some missing. The top ten hold approximately 9% of the sample, which has fewer than 350,000 clones, around nine tenths seen once. Sequencing was done on a sample of peripheral blood. Receptor source: a man between 35 and 55 years old with active or convalescent COVID-19. Both conserved end residues are part of each CDR3. D genes are given only for firm matches. Clone sizes are given selectively: once, few, many, or a class where the clone is expanded.

j_gene: TRBJ1-1; v_gene: TRBV4-1; d_gene: TRBD1; abundance: .; CDR3nt: TGCGCCAGCAGCCAACCGGGACAGAGGAACACTGAAGCTTTCTTT; CDR3aa: CASSQPGQRNTEAFF
j_gene: TRBJ1-3; v_gene: TRBV9; d_gene: .; abundance: .; CDR3nt: TGTGCCAGCAGCGCGGGGACAACCTCTGGAAACACCATATATTTT; CDR3aa: CASSAGTTSGNTIYF
j_gene: TRBJ1-2; v_gene: TRBV6-1; d_gene: .; abundance: .; CDR3nt: TGTGCCAGCAGTGAAGCGGGTCGGGGGTATGGCTACACCTTC; CDR3aa: CASSEAGRGYGYTF
j_gene: TRBJ2-3; v_gene: TRBV7-2; d_gene: TRBD1; abundance: .; CDR3nt: TGTGCCAGCAGCTTATGGGACAGGGGCACAGATACGCAGTATTTT; CDR3aa: CASSLWDRGTDTQYF
j_gene: TRBJ2-2; v_gene: TRBV5-4; d_gene: TRBD1; abundance: .; CDR3nt: TGTGCCAGCAGCTTTAGGACAGGGACAGACTGGATCGGGGAGCTGTTTTTT; CDR3aa: CASSFRTGTDWIGELFF
j_gene: TRBJ1-2; v_gene: TRBV18; d_gene: .; abundance: .; CDR3nt: TGTGCCAGCTCGATGACAGAAAACTATGGCTACACCTTC; CDR3aa: CASSMTENYGYTF
j_gene: TRBJ1-5; v_gene: TRBV6-4; d_gene: .; abundance: .; CDR3nt: TGTGCCAGTTGGAATGGGGGAGGTGACAATCAGCCCCAGCATTTT; CDR3aa: CASWNGGGDNQPQHF
j_gene: TRBJ2-1; v_gene: TRBV24-1; d_gene: .; abundance: .; CDR3nt: TGTGCCACCAGTGATTTGGGGGCTTCAGGGATCAATGAGCAGTTCTTC; CDR3aa: CATSDLGASGINEQFF
j_gene: TRBJ2-7; v_gene: TRBV3-1/TRBV3-2; d_gene: TRBD2; abundance: .; CDR3nt: TGTGCCAGCAGCCAAGATCTCCCTAGCGGGGACGAGCAGTACTTC; CDR3aa: CASSQDLPSGDEQYF
j_gene: TRBJ2-2; v_gene: TRBV24-1; d_gene: TRBD2; abundance: .; CDR3nt: TGTGCCACCAGTGATTCCCGGACTAGCGTGGCCGGGGAGCTGTTTTTT; CDR3aa: CATSDSRTSVAGELFF
j_gene: TRBJ2-3; v_gene: TRBV9; d_gene: TRBD1; abundance: .; CDR3nt: TGTGCCAGCAGCGTACGGACAGGGGGGACAGATACGCAGTATTTT; CDR3aa: CASSVRTGGTDTQYF
j_gene: TRBJ2-1; v_gene: TRBV5-6; d_gene: TRBD2; abundance: once; CDR3nt: TGTGCCAGCAGCTTCGGTTCTAGCGGGAGCTCCTACAATGAGCAGTTCTTC; CDR3aa: CASSFGSSGSSYNEQFF
j_gene: TRBJ1-2; v_gene: TRBV6-5; d_gene: .; abundance: .; CDR3nt: TGTGCCAGCAGTTACGAGGGGGTCCATGGCTACACCTTC; CDR3aa: CASSYEGVHGYTF